This T cell receptor beta chain was identified in a study of regulatory T cells in long-lasting Graves disease. Study-level information: Treatment with antithyroid drugs for over 5 years, together with positive TSH receptor antibodies, meant persistent Graves' disease. Study results and caveats: What was studied was peripheral blood only, and not thyroid tissue.

CDR3-region Arm-PCR and iRepertoire HTBI primers produced the TCR beta libraries. In the study's own analysis: Gene usage covered some 66 TRBV and 11 to 15 TRBJ segments. MiXCR was run by TCRdb on the multiplex PCR reads, yielding one entry per CDR3 protein. None of the V and J calls come from the authors' own analysis; TCRdb made them. The profile shows more than 350,000 distinct CDR3 sequences, 21% of them singletons. Time point in this sample: persistent/refractory GD, antithyroid drugs over 5 years with positive TRAb. Making the TCR library involved RNA that had been extracted from PBMCs. On this clonotype: Its antigen is unidentified. Given a far larger clone just one base away, this is likely a sequencing read error.

From germline, CDR1 is MGHRA and CDR2 YSYEKL. The CDR3 is made up of 12 amino acids. The V gene lost 0 bases and the J gene lost 7 bases, with 6 bases spanning the gap. This TCR was sampled from a female donor with Graves disease. The rearrangement joins TRBV4-1 to TRBJ2-5; D is unresolved. The sample in question was peripheral blood mononuclear cells (PBMCs), obtained when the disease was refractory, from a patient treated with antithyroid drugs. CDR3 DNA: TGCGCCAGCAGCCAAGATGTGGGGACCCAGTACTTC. Its protein product is CASSQDVGTQYF.